Shown below are 9 T cell receptor beta chains from a single sample sequenced in a study of cytomegalovirus exposure and HLA in healthy donors. Amplification used 60 Vbeta primers and 13 Jbeta primers. Data came from immunoSEQ multiplex PCR; TCRdb stores just in-frame clones and leaves some out. The data show 70,000 or so clones, about 74% seen once. Sequencing used PBMCs. These receptor sequences come from a woman in her sixties in good health and CMV-seropositive.

As for this clone: Mismatch with germline at one junction end may stem from a read error. The chain couples TRBV6-5 to TRBJ1-1, with D possibly TRBD1 on 5 matching bases. CDR3 size: 14 residues. CDR1 is MNHEY, CDR2 SVGAGI, per germline. CDR3 residues: CASSPRGMKTEAFF. The CDR3 DNA reads as TGTGCCAGCAGCCCAAGGGGTATGAAAACTGAAGCTTTCTTT.

The V and J genes are TRBV29-1 and TRBJ2-5; 7 bases fit TRBD2. The CDR3 runs to 12 residues. Germline V gene lookup returns CDR1 SQVTM and CDR2 ANQGSEA. This chain's CDR3 is CNAAGGSETQYF. The CDR3 coding sequence is TGCAACGCGGCGGGCGGGAGTGAGACCCAGTACTTC.

The chain links TRBV6-6 to TRBJ1-3; D may be TRBD1 (5 bases). The germline V gene encodes CDR1 MNHNY and CDR2 SVGAGI (reference sequence). V dropped 2 bases and J dropped 1 base, with 12 bases sitting between them. This CDR3 is 16 amino acids long. CDR3 in amino acids: CASSYAQERSGNTIYF. The DNA for the CDR3 is TGTGCCAGCAGTTACGCACAGGAAAGGTCTGGAAACACCATATATTTT.

The rearrangement joins TRBV9 to TRBJ2-2; 7 bases fit TRBD2. CDR1 is SGDLS, CDR2 YYNGEE, per germline. V was pared by 3 bases and J by 1 base, with 3 bases of the junction left unmatched. CDR3 length: 15 amino acids. Here the CDR3 reads CASSGSGVNTGELFF. CDR3 coding DNA: TGTGCCAGCAGCGGCAGCGGGGTGAACACCGGGGAGCTGTTTTTT.

The chain has TRBV5-6 and TRBJ2-5; D possibly corresponds to TRBD1 (5 bases). The V and J ends lost 1 base and 5 bases respectively, with 24 bases between them. Germline lookup yields CDR1 SGHDT and CDR2 YYEEEE. The CDR3 runs 18 residues. DNA of the CDR3: TGTGCCAGCAGCTTGACGATCCTCGGACCCCAGGGTCGGGAGACCCAGTACTTC. As protein: CASSLTILGPQGRETQYF. Together with reference TRBV5-6 and TRBJ2-5, the CDR3 gives the full variable domain: DAGVTQSPTHLIKTRGQQVTLRCSPKSGHDTVSWYQQALGQGPQFIFQYYEEEERQRGNFPDRFSGHQFPNYSSELNVNALLLGDSALYLCASSLTILGPQGRETQYFGPGTRLLVL.

The chain employs TRBV18 and TRBJ1-3; weak D call: TRBD1 (5 bases). This CDR3 is built from 15 residues. The V gene lost 4 bases and the J gene lost 3 bases, with 13 bases spanning the gap. Germline assignment: CDR1 KGHSH and CDR2 LQKENI. The CDR3 sequence is CASSLDQGGGNTIYF. The CDR3 DNA reads as TGTGCCAGCTCACTGGATCAGGGTGGTGGAAACACCATATATTTT.

The chain uses TRBV5-1 and TRBJ2-7, with TRBD2 matching 7 bases. The germline V gene encodes CDR1 SGHRS and CDR2 YFSETQ. V trimming: 2 bases; J trimming: 6 bases; junction bases outside the gene matches: 8. The CDR3 has 14 residues. The CDR3 loop reads CASSLGGSMPEQYF. CDR3 DNA: TGCGCCAGCAGCTTAGGCGGGAGCATGCCCGAGCAGTACTTC.

Details on this clone: The junction departs from the called germline gene at one end, perhaps through a read error. V and J are TRBV7-9 and TRBJ2-7; D may be TRBD2 (7 bases). The CDR3 runs to 14 residues. The germline gives CDR1 SEHNR, CDR2 FQNEAQ (reference sequence). CDR3 residues: CSSSPAGATYEQYF. The CDR3 region has the DNA TGTTCCAGCAGCCCCGCGGGGGCGACCTACGAGCAGTACTTC.

This clone was observed a few times. This chain links TRBV10-3 with TRBJ2-7; possible D gene TRBD1, 5 bases. Looked up from germline, CDR1 is ENHRY and CDR2 is SYGVKD. V was cut by 6 bases and J by 1 base, with 10 bases left in between. The CDR3 totals 13 residues. The CDR3 DNA sequence: TGTGCCATCAGAACACAGGATTCCTACGAGCAGTACTTC. Its protein is CAIRTQDSYEQYF.